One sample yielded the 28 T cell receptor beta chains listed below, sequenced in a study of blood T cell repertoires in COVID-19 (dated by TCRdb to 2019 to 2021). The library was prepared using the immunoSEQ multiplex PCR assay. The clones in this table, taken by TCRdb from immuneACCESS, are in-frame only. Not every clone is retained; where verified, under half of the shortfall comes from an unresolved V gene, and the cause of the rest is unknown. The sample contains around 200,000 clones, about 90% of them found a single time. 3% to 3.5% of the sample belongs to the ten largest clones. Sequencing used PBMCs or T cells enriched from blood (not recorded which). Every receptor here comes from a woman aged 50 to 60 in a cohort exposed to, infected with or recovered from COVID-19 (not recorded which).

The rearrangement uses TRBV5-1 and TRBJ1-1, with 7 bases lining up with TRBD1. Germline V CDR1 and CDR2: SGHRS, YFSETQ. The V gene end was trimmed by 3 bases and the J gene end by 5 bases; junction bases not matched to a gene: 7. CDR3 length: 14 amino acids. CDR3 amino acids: CASSWGTASTEAFF. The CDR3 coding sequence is TGCGCCAGCAGCTGGGGGACAGCCTCAACTGAAGCTTTCTTT.

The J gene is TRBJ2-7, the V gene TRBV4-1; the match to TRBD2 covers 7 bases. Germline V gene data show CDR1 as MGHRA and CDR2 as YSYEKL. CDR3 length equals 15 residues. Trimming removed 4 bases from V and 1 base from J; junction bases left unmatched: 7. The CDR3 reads CASSPMWGGSYEQYF. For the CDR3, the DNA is TGCGCCAGCAGCCCAATGTGGGGGGGTTCCTACGAGCAGTACTTC.

DNA for the CDR3: TGTGCCTGGAGTGTAGCAGGGGCCTCTGGAAACACCATATATTTT. It yields the protein CAWSVAGASGNTIYF. The chain employs TRBV30 and TRBJ1-3; D may be TRBD1 (6 bases). V was pared by 0 bases and J by 0 bases, with 9 bases between. The V gene's germline CDR1 is GTSNPN and CDR2 SVGIG (reference sequence). The CDR3 has 15 residues.

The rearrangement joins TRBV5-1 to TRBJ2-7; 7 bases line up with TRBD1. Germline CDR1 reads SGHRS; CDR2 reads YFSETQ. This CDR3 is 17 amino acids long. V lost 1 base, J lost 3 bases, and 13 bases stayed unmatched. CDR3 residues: CASSLLFRTGDNYEQYF. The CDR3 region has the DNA TGCGCCAGCAGCTTGTTATTTCGGACAGGTGATAACTACGAGCAGTACTTC.

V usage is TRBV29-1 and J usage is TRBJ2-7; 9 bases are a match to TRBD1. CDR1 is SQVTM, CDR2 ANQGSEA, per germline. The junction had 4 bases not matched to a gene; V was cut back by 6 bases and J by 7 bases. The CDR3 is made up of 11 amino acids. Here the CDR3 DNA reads TGCAGCGTACAGGGGGCTGGAGAGCAGTACTTC. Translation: CSVQGAGEQYF.

The CDR3 bases are TGTGCCAGCAGCCAAATTACCGGGGAGCTGTTTTTT. Translation gives CASSQITGELFF. The chain employs TRBV6-6 and TRBJ2-2, with unresolved D. CDR1 and CDR2 from the germline V gene are MNHNY and SVGAGI (reference sequence). The CDR3 is made up of 12 amino acids. Trimming took off 6 bases at V and 5 bases at J, with 7 bases between the two ends.

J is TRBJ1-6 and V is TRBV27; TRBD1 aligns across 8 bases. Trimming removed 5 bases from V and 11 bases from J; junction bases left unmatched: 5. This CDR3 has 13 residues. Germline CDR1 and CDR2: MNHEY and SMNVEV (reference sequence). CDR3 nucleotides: TGTGCCAGCAGTCGCCCGGGACAGGCACCCCTCCACTTT. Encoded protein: CASSRPGQAPLHF.

The CDR3 loop reads CASSLSPYTDTQYF. CDR3 DNA sequence: TGTGCCAGCAGCCTTAGTCCCTACACAGATACGCAGTATTTT. This chain links TRBV5-4 with TRBJ2-3; D gene unclear. With 4 bases removed from V and 2 bases from J, the gap between germline ends came to 11 bases. This CDR3 has 14 amino acids. CDR1 SGHNT and CDR2 YYREEE come from the germline V gene (reference sequence).

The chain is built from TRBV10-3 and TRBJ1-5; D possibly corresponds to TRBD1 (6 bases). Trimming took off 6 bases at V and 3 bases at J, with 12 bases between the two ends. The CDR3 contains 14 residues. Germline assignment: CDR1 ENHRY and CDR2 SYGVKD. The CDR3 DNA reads TGTGCCATCAGCTCTGACAGGACCAATCAGCCCCAGCATTTT. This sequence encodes CAISSDRTNQPQHF.

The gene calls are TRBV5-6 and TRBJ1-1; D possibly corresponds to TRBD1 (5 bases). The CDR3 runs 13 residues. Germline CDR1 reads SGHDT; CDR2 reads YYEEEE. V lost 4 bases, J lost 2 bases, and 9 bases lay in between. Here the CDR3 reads CASSLGGNTEAFF. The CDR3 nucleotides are TGTGCCAGCAGCCTCGGGGGTAACACTGAAGCTTTCTTT.

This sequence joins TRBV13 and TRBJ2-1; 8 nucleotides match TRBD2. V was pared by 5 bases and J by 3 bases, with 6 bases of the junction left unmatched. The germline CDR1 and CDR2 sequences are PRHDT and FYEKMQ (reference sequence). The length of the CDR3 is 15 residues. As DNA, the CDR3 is TGTGCCAGCAGCCTACTAGCGGAATACTACAATGAGCAGTTCTTC. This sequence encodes CASSLLAEYYNEQFF.

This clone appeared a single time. The CDR3 sequence is CASSSGVGPGEKLFF. CDR3 in DNA: TGTGCCAGCAGCTCCGGGGTTGGCCCGGGGGAAAAACTGTTTTTT. This sequence joins TRBV7-8 and TRBJ1-4; D is unresolved. Germline V gene sequence: CDR1 SGHVS, CDR2 FQNEAQ. Trimming shortened V by 4 bases and J by 8 bases, and 17 bases separated the two germline ends. The CDR3 covers 15 residues.

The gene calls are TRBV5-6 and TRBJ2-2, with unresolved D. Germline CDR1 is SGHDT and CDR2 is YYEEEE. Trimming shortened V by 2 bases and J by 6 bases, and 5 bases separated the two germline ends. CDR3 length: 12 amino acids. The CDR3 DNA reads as TGTGCCAGCAGCTTTGGAGCCGGGGAGCTGTTTTTT. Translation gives CASSFGAGELFF.

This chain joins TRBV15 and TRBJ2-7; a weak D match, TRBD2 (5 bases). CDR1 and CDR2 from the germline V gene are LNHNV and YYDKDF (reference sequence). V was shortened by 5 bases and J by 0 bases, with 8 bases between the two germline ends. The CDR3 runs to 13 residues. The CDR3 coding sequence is TGTGCCACCAGCCGCGAGGGCTCCTACGAGCAGTACTTC. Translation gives CATSREGSYEQYF.

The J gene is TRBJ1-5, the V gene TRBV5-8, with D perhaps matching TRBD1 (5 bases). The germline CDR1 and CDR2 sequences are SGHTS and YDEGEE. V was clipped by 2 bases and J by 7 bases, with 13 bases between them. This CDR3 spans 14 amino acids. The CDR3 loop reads CASSFRMPGQPQHF. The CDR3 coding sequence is TGTGCCAGCAGCTTTCGTATGCCAGGGCAGCCCCAGCATTTT.

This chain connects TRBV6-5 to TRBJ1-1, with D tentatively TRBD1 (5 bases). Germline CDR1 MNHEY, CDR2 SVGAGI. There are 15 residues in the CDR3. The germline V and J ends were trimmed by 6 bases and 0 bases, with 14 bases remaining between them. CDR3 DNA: TGTGCCAGCAGCCGGACACCGTTCATGAACACTGAAGCTTTCTTT. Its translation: CASSRTPFMNTEAFF.

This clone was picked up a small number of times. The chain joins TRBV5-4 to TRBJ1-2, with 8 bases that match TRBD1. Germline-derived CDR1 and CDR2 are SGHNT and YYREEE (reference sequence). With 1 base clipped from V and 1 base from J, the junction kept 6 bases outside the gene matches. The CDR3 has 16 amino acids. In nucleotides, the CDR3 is TGTGCCAGCAGCTTGCCCACCGGACAGGGTAACTATGGCTACACCTTC. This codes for CASSLPTGQGNYGYTF.

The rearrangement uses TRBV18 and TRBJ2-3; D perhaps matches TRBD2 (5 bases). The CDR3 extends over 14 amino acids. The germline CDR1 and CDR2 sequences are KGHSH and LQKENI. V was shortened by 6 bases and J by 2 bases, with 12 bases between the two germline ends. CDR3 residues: CASSWTGYTDTQYF. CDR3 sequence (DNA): TGTGCCAGCTCGTGGACGGGATACACAGATACGCAGTATTTT.

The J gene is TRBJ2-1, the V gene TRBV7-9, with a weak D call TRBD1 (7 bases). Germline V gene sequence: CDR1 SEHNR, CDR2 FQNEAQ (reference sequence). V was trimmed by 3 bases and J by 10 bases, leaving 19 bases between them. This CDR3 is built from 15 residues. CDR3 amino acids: CASSFSGQGGEEQFF. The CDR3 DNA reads TGTGCCAGCAGCTTTTCTGGTCAGGGGGGCGAAGAGCAGTTCTTC. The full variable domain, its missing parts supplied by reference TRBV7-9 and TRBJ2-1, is DTGVSQNPRHKITKRGQNVTFRCDPISEHNRLYWYRQTLGQGPEFLTYFQNEAQLEKSRLLSDRFSAERPKGSFSTLEIQRTEQGDSAMYLCASSFSGQGGEEQFFGPGTRLTVL.

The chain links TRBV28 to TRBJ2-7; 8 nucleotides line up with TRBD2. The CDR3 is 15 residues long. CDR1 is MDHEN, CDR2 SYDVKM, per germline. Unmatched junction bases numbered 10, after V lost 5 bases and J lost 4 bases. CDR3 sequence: CASSPQRGRRYEQYF. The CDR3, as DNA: TGTGCCAGCAGTCCCCAGCGGGGGCGGCGGTACGAGCAGTACTTC. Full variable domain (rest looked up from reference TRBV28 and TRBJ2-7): DVKVTQSSRYLVKRTGEKVFLECVQDMDHENMFWYRQDPGLGLRLIYFSYDVKMKEKGDIPEGYSVSREKKERFSLILESASTNQTSMYLCASSPQRGRRYEQYFGPGTRLTVT.

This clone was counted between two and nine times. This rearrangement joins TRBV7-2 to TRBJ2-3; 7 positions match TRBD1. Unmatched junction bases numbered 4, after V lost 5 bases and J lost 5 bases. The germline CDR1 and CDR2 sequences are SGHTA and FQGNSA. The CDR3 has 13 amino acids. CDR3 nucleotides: TGTGCCAGCAGCGCAACAGGGGTAGATACGCAGTATTTT. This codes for CASSATGVDTQYF.

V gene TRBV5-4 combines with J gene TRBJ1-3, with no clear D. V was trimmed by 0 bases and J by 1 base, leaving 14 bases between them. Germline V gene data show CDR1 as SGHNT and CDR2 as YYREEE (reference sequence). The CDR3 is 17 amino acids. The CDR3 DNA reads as TGTGCCAGCAGCTTGGTTGGACTCCAGAAGTCTGGAAACACCATATATTTT. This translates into CASSLVGLQKSGNTIYF.

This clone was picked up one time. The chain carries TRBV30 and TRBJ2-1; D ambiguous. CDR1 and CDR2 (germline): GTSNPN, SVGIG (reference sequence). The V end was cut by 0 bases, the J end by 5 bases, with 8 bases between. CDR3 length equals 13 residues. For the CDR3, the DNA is TGTGCCTGGAGTGTAGGCGGAAACAATGAGCAGTTCTTC. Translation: CAWSVGGNNEQFF.

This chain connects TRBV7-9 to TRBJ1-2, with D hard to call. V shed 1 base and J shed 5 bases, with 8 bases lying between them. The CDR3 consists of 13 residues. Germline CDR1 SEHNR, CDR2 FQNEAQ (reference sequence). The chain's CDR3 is CASSLEQLYGYTF. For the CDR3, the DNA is TGTGCCAGCAGCTTAGAACAGCTTTATGGCTACACCTTC.

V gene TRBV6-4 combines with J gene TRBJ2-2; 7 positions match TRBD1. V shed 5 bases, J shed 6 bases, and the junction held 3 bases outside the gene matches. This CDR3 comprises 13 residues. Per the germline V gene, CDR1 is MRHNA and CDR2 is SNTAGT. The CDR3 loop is CASSRQGAGELFF. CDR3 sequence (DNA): TGTGCCAGCAGTAGACAGGGAGCCGGGGAGCTGTTTTTT.

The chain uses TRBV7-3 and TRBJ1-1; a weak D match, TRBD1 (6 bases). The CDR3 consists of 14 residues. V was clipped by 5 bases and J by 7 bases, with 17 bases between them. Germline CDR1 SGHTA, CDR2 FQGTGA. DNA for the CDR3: TGTGCCAGCAGCCCCGCAGGGAGGGGGGATGAAGCTTTCTTT. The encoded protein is CASSPAGRGDEAFF.

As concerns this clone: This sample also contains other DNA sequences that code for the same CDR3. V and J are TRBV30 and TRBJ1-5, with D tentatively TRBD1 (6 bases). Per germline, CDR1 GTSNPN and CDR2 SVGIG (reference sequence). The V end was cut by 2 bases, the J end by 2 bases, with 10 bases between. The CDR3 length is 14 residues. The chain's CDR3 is CAWSQGGGNQPQHF. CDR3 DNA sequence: TGTGCCTGGAGTCAAGGGGGGGGCAATCAGCCCCAGCATTTT.

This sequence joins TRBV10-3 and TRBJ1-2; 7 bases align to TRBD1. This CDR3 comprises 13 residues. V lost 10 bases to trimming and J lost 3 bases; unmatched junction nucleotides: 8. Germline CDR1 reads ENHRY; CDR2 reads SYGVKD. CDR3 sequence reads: CATAQGEDYGYTF. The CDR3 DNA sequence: TGTGCCACCGCCCAGGGGGAGGACTATGGCTACACCTTC.